A selection of T cell receptor beta chains follows, all from one sample in a study of vaccination effects on CD4 cells after COVID-19. Their antigens are not known. Method: immunoSEQ multiplex PCR; TCRdb's copy keeps in-frame clones and lacks some. The top ten hold roughly 1.6% of the sample, which has tens of thousands of clones, around 80% seen once. Specimen: CD4+ T cells from PBMCs cultured with HCoV-NL63 spike peptides, collected after COVID-19 vaccination. Receptor source: a human donor who received a COVID-19 vaccine. Some clones in this sample may be carry-over from other donors' samples. Each CDR3 is given without its conserved first and last residue. The order of the fields is V gene, J gene, CDR3 protein.

TRBV5-6	TRBJ2-1	ASSFTRYNEQF
TRBV28	TRBJ1-6	ASSSSPGQGVPLH
TRBV7-8	TRBJ2-5	ASSLGRIQGLETQY
TRBV21-1	TRBJ1-1	ASSKPGARENTEAF
TRBV7-2	TRBJ2-3	ASSLVSGGGDTQY
TRBV6-6	TRBJ1-1	ASSYSGVWTEAF
TRBV29-1	TRBJ1-5	SVEGQGGTFTCSNQPQH
TRBV11-2	TRBJ2-6	ASSPQTLGANVLT
TRBV7-2	TRBJ1-1	ASSRDWNTEAF
TRBV6-6	TRBJ1-1	ASSYQGTTEAF
TRBV10-1	TRBJ1-1	ASSGQGFTEAF
TRBV3-1/TRBV3-2	TRBJ2-5	ASSQDFTGETQY
TRBV4-2	TRBJ1-5	ASSQANQPQH
TRBV18	TRBJ1-4	ASTWATNEKLF
TRBV7-3	TRBJ2-1	ASSLERGAYNEQF
TRBV20-1	TRBJ2-3	SASSAYTDTQY
TRBV6-2/TRBV6-3	TRBJ2-5	ASSYELAGRETQY
TRBV7-8	TRBJ1-1	ASSLDRPGNTEAF
TRBV18	TRBJ2-3	ASSPGRTDTQY
TRBV23-1	TRBJ1-6	ASSQRVQDTTFRGNSPLH
TRBV18	TRBJ2-1	ASSPGTSANNEQF
TRBV28	TRBJ2-4	ASSLSSSGGPTLAKNIQY
TRBV15	TRBJ1-1	ATSSDGQYTEAF
TRBV6-4	TRBJ1-4	ASSDSKVTDEKLF
TRBV6-6	TRBJ1-2	ASSSGTGDGYT
TRBV15	TRBJ2-3	ATSRDYTGGTDTQY
TRBV28	TRBJ1-2	ASSPPPGGYT
TRBV5-1	TRBJ2-3	ASSLLTGGGTDTQY
TRBV24-1	TRBJ1-1	ATSDGGQGDTEAF
TRBV5-4	TRBJ1-1	ASSSSTGTGWSGTEAF
TRBV4-1	TRBJ1-4	ASSPGQGATNEKLF
TRBV20-1	TRBJ1-1	SARGTGAF
TRBV7-2	TRBJ2-1	ASSPERVSYNEQF
TRBV28	TRBJ2-3	ASRSHDGSDTQY
TRBV5-6	TRBJ2-5	ASSLRTSGGQETQY
TRBV5-6	TRBJ1-1	ASSLSHIAGQGPNTEAF
TRBV19	TRBJ1-5	ASSMGGAGGAGQPQH
TRBV9	TRBJ1-4	ASSPMTGGFEKLF
TRBV3-1/TRBV3-2	TRBJ1-1	ASTYGGFSTEAF